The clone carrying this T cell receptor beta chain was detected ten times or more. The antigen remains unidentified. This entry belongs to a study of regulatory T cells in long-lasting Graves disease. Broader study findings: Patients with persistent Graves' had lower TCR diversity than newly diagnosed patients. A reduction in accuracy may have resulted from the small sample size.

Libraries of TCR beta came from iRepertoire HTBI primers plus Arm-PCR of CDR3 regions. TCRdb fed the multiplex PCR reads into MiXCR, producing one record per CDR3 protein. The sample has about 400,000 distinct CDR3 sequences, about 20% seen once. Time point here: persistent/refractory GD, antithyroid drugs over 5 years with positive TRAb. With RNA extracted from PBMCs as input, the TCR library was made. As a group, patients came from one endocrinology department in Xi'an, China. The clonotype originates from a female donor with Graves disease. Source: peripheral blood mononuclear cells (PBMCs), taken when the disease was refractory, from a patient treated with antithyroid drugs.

CDR3 in amino acids: CASSSRGQGDEKLFF. CDR3 DNA: TGTGCCAGCAGCTCGAGGGGTCAGGGGGATGAAAAACTGTTTTTT. The chain has TRBV12-3 or TRBV12-4 and TRBJ1-4; 7 bases are a match to TRBD1. V lost 6 bases and J lost 6; bases outside the gene matches: 10. The CDR3 has 15 residues.